This is a list of T cell receptor beta chains from one sample in a study of blood T cell repertoires in COVID-19. Clones were sequenced by immunoSEQ multiplex PCR, and TCRdb holds only the in-frame ones, with some missing. The data hold approximately 400,000 clones, with more than 70% observed a single time. The specimen sequenced was peripheral blood. Receptor source: a woman aged 45-65 years with COVID-19, enrolled during active disease. CDR3s include the opening cysteine and the closing phenylalanine or tryptophan. Fields, in order: CDR3 DNA, CDR3 protein, V gene, D gene, J gene, clone size. The D gene is left open where the match is weak. The size field is filled for only some rows; it gives once, few, many or a size class.

cdr3_nt: TGTGCCAGCAGCCAACAGGGGATGGAGTACTTC
cdr3_aa: CASSQQGMEYF
v_call: TRBV6-6
d_call: TRBD1
j_call: TRBJ2-7
clone_size: once

cdr3_nt: TGTGCCAGCAGCTTAAACTTGGTAGATACGCAGTATTTT
cdr3_aa: CASSLNLVDTQYF
v_call: TRBV7-3
d_call: .
j_call: TRBJ2-3
clone_size: few

cdr3_nt: TGTGCCAGCAGTTCCCACCCGACAGGTACCCAGTCACCCCTCCACTTT
cdr3_aa: CASSSHPTGTQSPLHF
v_call: TRBV27
d_call: .
j_call: TRBJ1-6
clone_size: .

cdr3_nt: TGTGCCAGCAGCTTACCGGGGGTTTACGAGCAGTACTTC
cdr3_aa: CASSLPGVYEQYF
v_call: TRBV5-4
d_call: .
j_call: TRBJ2-7
clone_size: .

cdr3_nt: TGTGCCTCGGCCCTCGGGGGTATTAGCGGGGCCAACGTCCTGACTTTC
cdr3_aa: CASALGGISGANVLTF
v_call: TRBV4-2
d_call: .
j_call: TRBJ2-6
clone_size: .

cdr3_nt: TGTGCCAGCAGTACAAGGGACAGGGGTTTTGCTGAAGCTTTCTTT
cdr3_aa: CASSTRDRGFAEAFF
v_call: TRBV6-5
d_call: TRBD1
j_call: TRBJ1-1
clone_size: .

cdr3_nt: TGTGCCAGCAGCTTGGGCCGAGATGAAGCTTTCTTT
cdr3_aa: CASSLGRDEAFF
v_call: TRBV5-5
d_call: .
j_call: TRBJ1-1
clone_size: .

cdr3_nt: TGTGCCAGCAGCCAGGGACACACGGGTAATGGCTACACCTTC
cdr3_aa: CASSQGHTGNGYTF
v_call: TRBV3-1/TRBV3-2
d_call: .
j_call: TRBJ1-2
clone_size: many

cdr3_nt: TGTGCCAGCAGCCTTACGACAGGGGTCTATGGCTACACCTTC
cdr3_aa: CASSLTTGVYGYTF
v_call: TRBV3-1/TRBV3-2
d_call: TRBD1
j_call: TRBJ1-2
clone_size: .

cdr3_nt: TGTGCCACCAGTGATTTATCCAGGGTAAACGGCTACACCTTC
cdr3_aa: CATSDLSRVNGYTF
v_call: TRBV24-1
d_call: .
j_call: TRBJ1-2
clone_size: .

cdr3_nt: TGTGCCAGTAGTATAGATCTACAGTATGGCTACACCTTC
cdr3_aa: CASSIDLQYGYTF
v_call: TRBV19
d_call: .
j_call: TRBJ1-2
clone_size: .

cdr3_nt: TGTGCCAGCAGTGAACGGGATTCACCCCTCCACTTT
cdr3_aa: CASSERDSPLHF
v_call: TRBV2
d_call: .
j_call: TRBJ1-6
clone_size: .

cdr3_nt: TGTGCCAGCTCCCCTGGGGGGGGTCAAGAGACCCAGTACTTC
cdr3_aa: CASSPGGGQETQYF
v_call: TRBV18
d_call: TRBD2
j_call: TRBJ2-5
clone_size: .

cdr3_nt: TGTGCCAGCAGTCCAACAGGGGGCGCATACACCGGGGAGCTGTTTTTT
cdr3_aa: CASSPTGGAYTGELFF
v_call: TRBV27
d_call: TRBD1
j_call: TRBJ2-2
clone_size: .

cdr3_nt: TGTGCCAGCAGCTCCGGGACAGGGAGCACAGATACGCAGTATTTT
cdr3_aa: CASSSGTGSTDTQYF
v_call: TRBV5-6
d_call: TRBD1
j_call: TRBJ2-3
clone_size: .

cdr3_nt: TGTGCCAGCAGCCAAGAACTGGGCGCAGATACGCAGTATTTT
cdr3_aa: CASSQELGADTQYF
v_call: TRBV14
d_call: .
j_call: TRBJ2-3
clone_size: .

cdr3_nt: TGTGCCAGTAGTATCTTAGCGGGGGTAAACAATGAGCAGTTCTTC
cdr3_aa: CASSILAGVNNEQFF
v_call: TRBV19
d_call: TRBD2
j_call: TRBJ2-1
clone_size: .

cdr3_nt: TGTGCCAGCAGCATCAACAGGGGGTTGAATGAAAAACTGTTTTTT
cdr3_aa: CASSINRGLNEKLFF
v_call: TRBV5-4
d_call: TRBD1
j_call: TRBJ1-4
clone_size: few

cdr3_nt: TGTGCCAGCAGTTCCCCTAGCGGGGGGGCCGGAGGTGAGCAGTTCTTC
cdr3_aa: CASSSPSGGAGGEQFF
v_call: TRBV28
d_call: TRBD2
j_call: TRBJ2-1
clone_size: few

cdr3_nt: TGTGCCAGCATTAGAACGGGACAGGCCTCTTCACCCCTCCACTTT
cdr3_aa: CASIRTGQASSPLHF
v_call: TRBV27
d_call: TRBD1
j_call: TRBJ1-6
clone_size: .

cdr3_nt: TGCAGCGTTGATGCGCGAGGGTCCTCTGGAAACACCATATATTTT
cdr3_aa: CSVDARGSSGNTIYF
v_call: TRBV29-1
d_call: .
j_call: TRBJ1-3
clone_size: .

cdr3_nt: TGTGCCAGCACCCGGGGGGGGGCTGGGGCCAACGTCCTGACTTTC
cdr3_aa: CASTRGGAGANVLTF
v_call: TRBV5-5
d_call: TRBD2
j_call: TRBJ2-6
clone_size: .

cdr3_nt: TGTGCCACCCGACAGGGGGCGGCCTACGAGCAGTACTTC
cdr3_aa: CATRQGAAYEQYF
v_call: TRBV6-6
d_call: TRBD1
j_call: TRBJ2-7
clone_size: .

cdr3_nt: TGTGCCAGCAGTTTATCGGCAATTAGCGGGGGGCCTCTCTACGAGCAGTACTTC
cdr3_aa: CASSLSAISGGPLYEQYF
v_call: TRBV27
d_call: TRBD2
j_call: TRBJ2-7
clone_size: once

cdr3_nt: TGTGCCAGCAGTTTACAGGGAAGGACCGGGGAGCTGTTTTTT
cdr3_aa: CASSLQGRTGELFF
v_call: TRBV6-5
d_call: .
j_call: TRBJ2-2
clone_size: .

cdr3_nt: TGTGCCTGGAGTTTTCAGACGGCGCGGTCACCCCTCCACTTT
cdr3_aa: CAWSFQTARSPLHF
v_call: TRBV30
d_call: .
j_call: TRBJ1-6
clone_size: .

cdr3_nt: TGTGCCAGCAGTCCCGGGACAGGGGATGGCTACACCTTC
cdr3_aa: CASSPGTGDGYTF
v_call: TRBV12-3/TRBV12-4
d_call: TRBD1
j_call: TRBJ1-2
clone_size: once

cdr3_nt: TGTGCCAGTAAAGGGAGGGAGACCGGGGAGCTGTTTTTT
cdr3_aa: CASKGRETGELFF
v_call: TRBV19
d_call: TRBD2
j_call: TRBJ2-2
clone_size: .

cdr3_nt: TGCGCCAGCAGCCAAGGGGAAGGGGGCGCCGGCCAGCCCCAGCATTTT
cdr3_aa: CASSQGEGGAGQPQHF
v_call: TRBV4-1
d_call: TRBD1
j_call: TRBJ1-5
clone_size: .

cdr3_nt: TGTGCCAGCAGCTTAGGGTTCGGTATCACTGAAGCTTTCTTT
cdr3_aa: CASSLGFGITEAFF
v_call: TRBV11-2
d_call: .
j_call: TRBJ1-1
clone_size: .

cdr3_nt: TGTGCCAGTAGTAATTTCCCAGGAACTAGCAATCAGCCCCAGCATTTT
cdr3_aa: CASSNFPGTSNQPQHF
v_call: TRBV19
d_call: .
j_call: TRBJ1-5
clone_size: .

cdr3_nt: TGTGCCAGCAGTCCCGGGACAGCCCCGACCGCGAAGTTCTTC
cdr3_aa: CASSPGTAPTAKFF
v_call: TRBV2
d_call: TRBD1
j_call: TRBJ2-1
clone_size: .

cdr3_nt: TGCGCCAGCAGCCCTCTGGCTGGCACCGGGGAGCTGTTTTTT
cdr3_aa: CASSPLAGTGELFF
v_call: TRBV5-1
d_call: .
j_call: TRBJ2-2
clone_size: once

cdr3_nt: TGTGCCAGCAGCCCCCTAACAGGGTCTGGGGCCAACGTCCTGACTTTC
cdr3_aa: CASSPLTGSGANVLTF
v_call: TRBV5-4
d_call: .
j_call: TRBJ2-6
clone_size: .

cdr3_nt: TGCGCCAGCAGCGGGGGGTCCGGGACAGGGGAGCGCGAGCAGTTCTTC
cdr3_aa: CASSGGSGTGEREQFF
v_call: TRBV5-1
d_call: TRBD1
j_call: TRBJ2-1
clone_size: .

cdr3_nt: TGTGCCAGCAGTTCGAAAGCGGGGTCACCCCTCCACTTT
cdr3_aa: CASSSKAGSPLHF
v_call: TRBV27
d_call: .
j_call: TRBJ1-6
clone_size: .

cdr3_nt: TGTGCCACCACCCCAACCCGACAGAACACTGAAGCTTTCTTT
cdr3_aa: CATTPTRQNTEAFF
v_call: TRBV15
d_call: .
j_call: TRBJ1-1
clone_size: .

cdr3_nt: TGCAGCCTACGCACAGGGGAAGAGACCCAGTACTTC
cdr3_aa: CSLRTGEETQYF
v_call: TRBV29-1
d_call: TRBD1
j_call: TRBJ2-5
clone_size: .

cdr3_nt: TGCAGCGCGCAGGTATGGGCTAACTATGGCTACACCTTC
cdr3_aa: CSAQVWANYGYTF
v_call: TRBV29-1
d_call: .
j_call: TRBJ1-2
clone_size: .

cdr3_nt: TGTGCCAGCAGTTACAGTAGGGGGACAGATACGCAGTATTTT
cdr3_aa: CASSYSRGTDTQYF
v_call: TRBV6-5
d_call: .
j_call: TRBJ2-3
clone_size: .

cdr3_nt: TGTGCCTGGAGTGTCGGGACAGAAGGAAACACCATATATTTT
cdr3_aa: CAWSVGTEGNTIYF
v_call: TRBV30
d_call: TRBD1
j_call: TRBJ1-3
clone_size: .

cdr3_nt: TGTGCCATCAGTGAGGGCCGGGACGGGGGCTATGGCTACACCTTC
cdr3_aa: CAISEGRDGGYGYTF
v_call: TRBV10-3
d_call: .
j_call: TRBJ1-2
clone_size: .

cdr3_nt: TGTGCCAGCAGCCGCGCGGGCAACACTGAAGCTTTCTTT
cdr3_aa: CASSRAGNTEAFF
v_call: TRBV3-1/TRBV3-2
d_call: .
j_call: TRBJ1-1
clone_size: once

cdr3_nt: TGTGCCACCAGCATCGACGGTAGCGGGGAAGCAGATACGCAGTATTTT
cdr3_aa: CATSIDGSGEADTQYF
v_call: TRBV15
d_call: TRBD2
j_call: TRBJ2-3
clone_size: .

cdr3_nt: TGTGCCAGCAGCGTTGGGGGGAGGAACTCCGGGGAGCTGTTTTTT
cdr3_aa: CASSVGGRNSGELFF
v_call: TRBV9
d_call: .
j_call: TRBJ2-2
clone_size: .

cdr3_nt: TGTGCCAGCGGACCGCAGGGGGCCGCCGGGGAGCTGTTTTTT
cdr3_aa: CASGPQGAAGELFF
v_call: TRBV2
d_call: TRBD1
j_call: TRBJ2-2
clone_size: .

cdr3_nt: TGTGCCAGCAGCCTACAGGGGGGCAACAATGAGCAGTTCTTC
cdr3_aa: CASSLQGGNNEQFF
v_call: TRBV5-4
d_call: TRBD1
j_call: TRBJ2-1
clone_size: .

cdr3_nt: TGTGCCACCAGTGATCTACAGGGTAGTGGCTACACCTTC
cdr3_aa: CATSDLQGSGYTF
v_call: TRBV24-1
d_call: .
j_call: TRBJ1-2
clone_size: .

cdr3_nt: TGTGCCAGCAGCAGGGGACAGGGGACAGATGGCTACACCTTC
cdr3_aa: CASSRGQGTDGYTF
v_call: TRBV7-3
d_call: TRBD1
j_call: TRBJ1-2
clone_size: .

cdr3_nt: TGTGCCAGTAGTACCCAGGGGGGCAATCAGCCCCAGCATTTT
cdr3_aa: CASSTQGGNQPQHF
v_call: TRBV19
d_call: TRBD1
j_call: TRBJ1-5
clone_size: .

cdr3_nt: TGTGCCAGCAGTCGTACAGGGAGCTCCTACAATGAGCAGTTCTTC
cdr3_aa: CASSRTGSSYNEQFF
v_call: TRBV7-3
d_call: .
j_call: TRBJ2-1
clone_size: .

cdr3_nt: TGCGCCAGCAGCTTGGACGGAGGCTACAATGAGCAGTTCTTC
cdr3_aa: CASSLDGGYNEQFF
v_call: TRBV5-1
d_call: .
j_call: TRBJ2-1
clone_size: .

cdr3_nt: TGCGCCAGCAGCCACGGCCCTACTAGCTCCTACAATGAGCAGTTCTTC
cdr3_aa: CASSHGPTSSYNEQFF
v_call: TRBV4-1
d_call: .
j_call: TRBJ2-1
clone_size: .